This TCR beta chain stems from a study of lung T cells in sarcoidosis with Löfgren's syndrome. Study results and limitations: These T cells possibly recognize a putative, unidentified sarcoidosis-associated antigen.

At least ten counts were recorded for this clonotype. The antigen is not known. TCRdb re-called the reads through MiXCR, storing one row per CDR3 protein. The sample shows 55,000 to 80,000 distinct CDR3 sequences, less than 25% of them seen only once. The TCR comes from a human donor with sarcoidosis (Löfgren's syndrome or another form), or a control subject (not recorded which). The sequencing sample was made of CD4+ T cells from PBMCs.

The CDR3 DNA reads TGCGCCAGCAGCCAAGTCAGTCCGAACACTGAAGCTTTCTTT. As protein: CASSQVSPNTEAFF. The chain has TRBV4-1 and TRBJ1-1; D unresolved. The germline V and J ends were trimmed by 1 base and 1 base, with 7 bases remaining between them. The germline CDR1 and CDR2 sequences are MGHRA and YSYEKL. The CDR3 sequence is 14 residues long.